The clone carrying this T cell receptor (beta chain) appeared a few times. Collection occurred without any documented infections or immune events in donors. These data come from a study of identifying expanded T cells in peripheral blood. Germline lookup yields CDR1 KGHSH and CDR2 LQKENI. This CDR3 has 17 residues. V shed 2 bases and J 2 bases; nucleotides not matched to a gene: 8. Some clones are missing from TCRdb's copy, which holds only in-frame ones; the method was immunoSEQ multiplex PCR. The sample holds tens of thousands of clones, about 80% seen once. This sequence originates from a person between 18 and 70 years old in good health. The V gene is TRBV18, the J gene TRBJ2-3; 9 bases are a match to TRBD2. Material: blood. CDR3 residues: CASSPKWLAGITDTQYF. The CDR3 region has the DNA TGTGCCAGCTCACCAAAATGGCTAGCGGGGATCACAGATACGCAGTATTTT.